Listed below are T cell receptor beta chains from one sample, sequenced in a study of cytomegalovirus exposure and HLA in healthy donors. Using immunoSEQ multiplex PCR, the repertoire was profiled, and TCRdb retains in-frame clones only, with some absent. This sample has tens of thousands of clones, with 90% to 95% found just once. The sequenced sample consisted of PBMCs. These receptors were collected from a woman between 18 and 29 years old in good health and CMV-seronegative. CDR3s include the opening cysteine and the closing phenylalanine or tryptophan. A D gene is named only where the DNA matches it firmly. Rows give clone size only sometimes, using once, few, many, or a class for an expanded clone.

cdr3_nt | cdr3_aa | clone_size | j_call | v_call | d_call
TGTGCCAGCGGTTTGGCAGCCAGGGAAAAACTGTTTTTT | CASGLAAREKLFF | . | TRBJ1-4 | TRBV6-1 | .
TGTGCCAGCAGCGCCGACAGGGGAAACTACTATGGCTACACCTTC | CASSADRGNYYGYTF | . | TRBJ1-2 | TRBV9 | TRBD1
TGTGCCAGCAGCGTAGGAACGGGGAACTCCTACGAGCAGTACTTC | CASSVGTGNSYEQYF | . | TRBJ2-7 | TRBV9 | .
TGTGCCAGCAGTTACTCCGACAGCCCGACCTACGAGCAGTACTTC | CASSYSDSPTYEQYF | . | TRBJ2-7 | TRBV27 | .
TGTGCCAGCAGCCCCGCCTACGAGCAGTACTTC | CASSPAYEQYF | . | TRBJ2-7 | TRBV7-9 | .
TGTGCCAGCAGCCCCCCGTTCGGCGGGAGGGAGGATGAGCAGTTCTTC | CASSPPFGGREDEQFF | . | TRBJ2-1 | TRBV9 | TRBD2
TGTGCCAGCAGCTTAGTAGAGGATCAGCCCCAGCATTTT | CASSLVEDQPQHF | . | TRBJ1-5 | TRBV7-2 | .
TGTGCCAGCAGCTTAGAGGGGACTAGCGGGAGAAATGAGCAGTTCTTC | CASSLEGTSGRNEQFF | few | TRBJ2-1 | TRBV7-2 | TRBD2
TGCGCCAGCAGCTTGGATCAGGGAATTACCTACAATGAGCAGTTCTTC | CASSLDQGITYNEQFF | . | TRBJ2-1 | TRBV5-1 | .
TGTGCCAGCAGTGAAGTAGTATATGGTAACGAGCAGTACTTC | CASSEVVYGNEQYF | . | TRBJ2-7 | TRBV6-1 | .
TGTGCCAGCAGTTTATCAACTAGCGGGAGTGAGCAGTACTTC | CASSLSTSGSEQYF | . | TRBJ2-7 | TRBV27 | TRBD2
TGTGCCAGCTCACTCGGACGGACAGGGGTAGACGAGCAGTACTTC | CASSLGRTGVDEQYF | . | TRBJ2-7 | TRBV18 | TRBD1
TGTGCCACATCACCGATAGGACAGATATCCTACAATGAGCAGTTCTTC | CATSPIGQISYNEQFF | . | TRBJ2-1 | TRBV10-3 | .
TGCGCCAGCAGCTTGGTCGGGAGTTCTAGCACAGATACGCAGTATTTT | CASSLVGSSSTDTQYF | . | TRBJ2-3 | TRBV5-1 | .
TGTGCCAGCAGCCCCCGAGGGGGTAATAGCAATCAGCCCCAGCATTTT | CASSPRGGNSNQPQHF | . | TRBJ1-5 | TRBV7-2 | .
TGTGCCAGCAGTCAAGATCCGAGGGTGGGTTCGGTCAAAAACATTCAGTACTTC | CASSQDPRVGSVKNIQYF | . | TRBJ2-4 | TRBV6-4 | .
TGTGCCAGCAGCCCTCGGGGATCCGGGGAGCTGTTTTTT | CASSPRGSGELFF | . | TRBJ2-2 | TRBV2 | .
TGTGCCAGTAGTACGGGTAGCGGGCTACAAGAGACCCAGTACTTC | CASSTGSGLQETQYF | . | TRBJ2-5 | TRBV19 | TRBD2
TGCGCCAGCAGCCAAGATACACTAGCGGGGATTAACACCGGGGAGCTGTTTTTT | CASSQDTLAGINTGELFF | once | TRBJ2-2 | TRBV4-3 | TRBD2
TGTGCCAGTAGTTATGTGGCGGGAGACCGCCATTACAATGAGCAGTTCTTC | CASSYVAGDRHYNEQFF | . | TRBJ2-1 | TRBV19 | TRBD2
TGTGCCAGCAGCGTAGAGCCCGCTAGCGGATACAATGAGCAGTTCTTC | CASSVEPASGYNEQFF | . | TRBJ2-1 | TRBV9 | TRBD2
TGCGCCAGCAGTTACTGGACAGGGGGCAATGAGCAGTTCTTC | CASSYWTGGNEQFF | . | TRBJ2-1 | TRBV5-1 | TRBD1
TGTTCCAGCAGCTTAGAAGAGGAACTCTACAATGAGCAGTTCTTC | CSSSLEEELYNEQFF | . | TRBJ2-1 | TRBV7-9 | .
TGTGCCAGCAGTGACAGGGGGCGGGTAGTGCAGTACTTC | CASSDRGRVVQYF | . | TRBJ2-7 | TRBV2 | TRBD1
TGCAGCGTTGAAAGAGGGGGAGAGACCCAGTACTTC | CSVERGGETQYF | . | TRBJ2-5 | TRBV29-1 | .
TGCGCCAGCAGTGCTCGGGGGAATCTTCCCGGGGAGCTGTTTTTT | CASSARGNLPGELFF | . | TRBJ2-2 | TRBV10-1 | .
TGTGCCAGCAGCAAACATCTAGCGGGAGGTCACCCGAGCTCCTACAATGAGCAGTTCTTC | CASSKHLAGGHPSSYNEQFF | . | TRBJ2-1 | TRBV21-1 | .
TGTGCCAGCAGCTTGGGCGGAAGGGGTGACACTGAAGCTTTCTTT | CASSLGGRGDTEAFF | few | TRBJ1-1 | TRBV5-6 | .
TGTGCCAGCAGTCTAACTGACACGACCTACAATGAGCAGTTCTTC | CASSLTDTTYNEQFF | . | TRBJ2-1 | TRBV28 | .
TGTGCCAGCAGCGTACTTGGGACTAGCATCCAGACCCAGTACTTC | CASSVLGTSIQTQYF | . | TRBJ2-5 | TRBV6-1 | TRBD2
TGTGCCAGCAGACCGCTGGACAACCCCTACGAGCAGTACTTC | CASRPLDNPYEQYF | . | TRBJ2-7 | TRBV5-5 | .
TGTGCCAGCGAGTCGATACTCAATTCACCCCTCCACTTT | CASESILNSPLHF | . | TRBJ1-6 | TRBV2 | .
TGCAGCGTTGAAACGGACCGCAGGGGGCAAAACTATGGCTACACCTTC | CSVETDRRGQNYGYTF | . | TRBJ1-2 | TRBV29-1 | TRBD1
TGTGCCAGCAGTGAATATGGGGACAGGACCGCCTACGAGCAGTACTTC | CASSEYGDRTAYEQYF | . | TRBJ2-7 | TRBV25-1 | TRBD1
TGCGCCAGCAGCTGGAGACAGAACTCTGGGGCCAACGTCCTGACTTTC | CASSWRQNSGANVLTF | . | TRBJ2-6 | TRBV5-1 | .
TGCGCCAGCAGCTTGGGAGGCGGGAATGGACATCCAGATACGCAGTATTTT | CASSLGGGNGHPDTQYF | . | TRBJ2-3 | TRBV5-1 | .
TGCAGCGTTGAAGTGGGGGGCCAAGAGACCCAGTACTTC | CSVEVGGQETQYF | . | TRBJ2-5 | TRBV29-1 | .
TGCGCCAGCAGCTTGGACAGGGCCAAAAACATTCAGTACTTC | CASSLDRAKNIQYF | . | TRBJ2-4 | TRBV5-1 | .
TGCGCCAGCAGCCAAGAAGGGCCCGAGTTAGCGGAAGAGCAGTTCTTC | CASSQEGPELAEEQFF | . | TRBJ2-1 | TRBV4-1 | .
TGTGCCAGCAGCCCATTCGGCAGGGTTGAGCCCCAGCATTTT | CASSPFGRVEPQHF | . | TRBJ1-5 | TRBV7-2 | .
TGTGCCAGCAGTTTCGGGAGACCCTCCTACGAGCAGTACTTC | CASSFGRPSYEQYF | . | TRBJ2-7 | TRBV27 | .
TGTGCCAGCAGCCCCCCTTGGGGCACTCTCTCTGGAAACACCATATATTTT | CASSPPWGTLSGNTIYF | once | TRBJ1-3 | TRBV7-2 | .
TGTGCCAGCAGTTTACTGGCTAGCGTAAGGTCCTACAATGAGCAGTTCTTC | CASSLLASVRSYNEQFF | once | TRBJ2-1 | TRBV27 | .
TGTGCCAGCAGCCTCCGGGAAAACTACGAGCAGTACTTC | CASSLRENYEQYF | . | TRBJ2-7 | TRBV9 | .
TGTGCCAGCTCACCAGGGGGGTACGAGCAGTACTTC | CASSPGGYEQYF | . | TRBJ2-7 | TRBV18 | .
TGCAGCGGCCGACAGAACACTGAAGCTTTCTTT | CSGRQNTEAFF | . | TRBJ1-1 | TRBV29-1 | .
TGCGCCAGCAGCAAATCTAGCGGAGGGGGGCGGCGGGATACGCAGTATTTT | CASSKSSGGGRRDTQYF | . | TRBJ2-3 | TRBV5-1 | .
TGTGCCATCTCCGACCCAGGGTCTGGGGCCAACGTCCTGACTTTC | CAISDPGSGANVLTF | . | TRBJ2-6 | TRBV10-3 | .